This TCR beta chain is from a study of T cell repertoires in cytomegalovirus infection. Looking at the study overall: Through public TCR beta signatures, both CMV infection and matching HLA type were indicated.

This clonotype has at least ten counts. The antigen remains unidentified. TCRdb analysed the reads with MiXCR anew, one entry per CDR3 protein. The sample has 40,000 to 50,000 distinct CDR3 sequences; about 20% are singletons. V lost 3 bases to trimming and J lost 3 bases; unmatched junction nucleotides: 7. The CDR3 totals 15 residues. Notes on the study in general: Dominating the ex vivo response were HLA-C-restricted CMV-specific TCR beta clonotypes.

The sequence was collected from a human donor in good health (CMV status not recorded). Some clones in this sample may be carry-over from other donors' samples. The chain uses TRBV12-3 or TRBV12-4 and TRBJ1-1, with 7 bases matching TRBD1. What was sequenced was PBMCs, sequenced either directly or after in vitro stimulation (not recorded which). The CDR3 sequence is CASSLSEGAHTEAFF. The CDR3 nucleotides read TGTGCCAGCAGTTTGAGCGAGGGGGCACACACTGAAGCTTTCTTT.